This T cell receptor (beta chain) was observed in a study of T cell repertoires in cytomegalovirus infection. In the case of this clonotype: Its antigen is currently unknown.

The CDR3 extends over 16 amino acids. V dropped 2 bases and J dropped 5 bases, with 17 bases sitting between them. Germline CDR1 reads PRHDT; CDR2 reads FYEKMQ (reference sequence). TCRdb re-analysed the reads in MiXCR, keeping a single row per CDR3 protein. The sample records some 800,000 distinct CDR3 sequences, about 31% being singletons. This sequence joins TRBV13 and TRBJ2-3, with D perhaps TRBD1 (6 bases). This sequence originates from a human donor in good health (CMV status not recorded). Some clones in this sample may be carry-over from other donors' samples. The sequencing here drew on cultured CD8+ T cells from PBMCs, taken from culture after CMV antigen stimulation. The DNA for the CDR3 is TGTGCCAGCAGCTTATGGGACACCCTTAGTAGAGATACGCAGTATTTT. It translates to CASSLWDTLSRDTQYF.